The clone carrying this TCR beta chain showed up just a few times. This entry comes from a study of shared clonotypes between healthy human individuals. The ends were cut back, 2 bases at V and 7 bases at J, with 12 bases in the middle. The CDR3 has 13 residues. Per germline, CDR1 GTSNPN and CDR2 SVGIG (reference sequence). Only in-frame clones appear in the TCRdb table, and some are missing; sequencing was by immunoSEQ multiplex PCR. The table shows a few million clones, with approximately 95% occurring only once. The sample consisted of naive CD4+ T cells from PBMCs. Subset denoted: CD45RA+ positively selected. The chain employs TRBV30 and TRBJ1-5; D is unclear. The clonotype originates from a man between 18 and 35 years old in good health. Some clones in this sample may be carry-over from other donors' samples. CDR3 nucleotide sequence: TGTGCCTGGAGTTTCCGGGATGGGCAGCCCCAGCATTTT. This encodes CAWSFRDGQPQHF.